The next 22 T cell receptor beta chains were all read from a single sample in a study of cytomegalovirus exposure and HLA in healthy donors. Primers: 60 Vbeta forward and 13 Jbeta reverse. Measured with immunoSEQ multiplex PCR; TCRdb has only the in-frame clones, and not every one. Among about 98,000 clones, around 67% were seen once, and the ten largest hold about 2.5%. Source material: PBMCs. These receptors were taken from a man aged 45-65 years in good health and CMV-seronegative.

The chain joins TRBV14 to TRBJ2-7; 9 bases match TRBD2. The ends lost 2 bases at V and 3 bases at J; junction bases unmatched: 5. This CDR3 is built from 15 residues. Germline V CDR1 and CDR2: SGHDN, FVKESK. In DNA, the CDR3 is TGTGCCAGCAGCCAATTAGCGGGAGTTGACTACGAGCAGTACTTC. This sequence encodes CASSQLAGVDYEQYF.

The chain employs TRBV6-1 and TRBJ1-5, with 8 positions matching TRBD1. V lost 2 bases to trimming and J lost 2 bases; unmatched junction nucleotides: 5. Germline V CDR1 and CDR2: MNHNS, SASEGT. CDR3 length equals 16 residues. The CDR3 region has the DNA TGTGCCAGCAGTGAAAATACAGGGGGAGGCAATCAGCCCCAGCATTTT. As protein: CASSENTGGGNQPQHF.

The genes are TRBV7-2 and TRBJ1-2, with D possibly matching TRBD1 (6 bases). Trimming pared 5 bases from V and 7 bases from J, leaving 20 bases between. From germline, CDR1 is SGHTA and CDR2 FQGNSA. The CDR3 is 15 residues long. The CDR3 protein is CASSAPSQGTTGYTF. For the CDR3, the DNA is TGTGCCAGCAGCGCCCCCTCACAGGGAACGACTGGCTACACCTTC.

CDR3 in DNA: TGTGCCAGCAGTGAAGCCGACCAGGGGGTCTCCTACGAGCAGTACTTC. This gives the protein CASSEADQGVSYEQYF. The V call is TRBV6-1, the J call TRBJ2-7, with 7 positions matching TRBD1. With V trimmed by 0 bases and J by 0 bases, 5 bases remained unmatched. CDR1 and CDR2 from the germline V gene are MNHNS and SASEGT. The CDR3 runs to 16 residues.

The V call is TRBV5-1, the J call TRBJ2-6; D is perhaps TRBD1 (5 bases). V lost 2 bases, J lost 0 bases, and 18 bases lay in between. From germline, CDR1 is SGHRS and CDR2 YFSETQ. The CDR3 has 19 residues. CDR3 coding DNA: TGCGCCAGCAGCTTCGCTGTGGGGCAGGACGTCTCTGGGGCCAACGTCCTGACTTTC. Residues: CASSFAVGQDVSGANVLTF. Complete variable domain (other parts from reference TRBV5-1 and TRBJ2-6): KAGVTQTPRYLIKTRGQQVTLSCSPISGHRSVSWYQQTPGQGLQFLFEYFSETQRNKGNFPGRFSGRQFSNSRSEMNVSTLELGDSALYLCASSFAVGQDVSGANVLTFGAGSRLTVL.

This clone was recorded a few times. The CDR3 region is CASSPQLGQNYEQYF. In DNA, the CDR3 is TGTGCCAGCAGTCCACAGCTGGGACAGAACTACGAGCAGTACTTC. The rearrangement joins TRBV28 to TRBJ2-7, with 7 bases aligning to TRBD1. This CDR3 contains 15 residues. Germline CDR1 and CDR2: MDHEN and SYDVKM. The V segment lost 5 bases and the J segment 3 bases; nucleotides outside the gene matches: 10.

The V and J genes are TRBV5-1 and TRBJ2-7; 8 bases are shared with TRBD1. The CDR3 spans 16 residues. Trimming cost V 4 bases and J 6 bases; bases outside gene matches: 15. Per the germline V gene, CDR1 is SGHRS and CDR2 is YFSETQ. The CDR3 here is CASSPVYRGATVEQYF. CDR3 nucleotide sequence: TGCGCCAGCAGCCCAGTATACAGGGGGGCTACGGTCGAGCAGTACTTC.

The chain uses TRBV4-3 and TRBJ2-2, with 7 bases lining up with TRBD1. The CDR3 is 14 residues long. Losses at the gene ends were 1 base for V and 6 bases for J; bases not matched to a gene: 2. The germline gives CDR1 LGHNA, CDR2 YSLEER. CDR3 coding DNA: TGCGCCAGCAGCCAAGGTCAGGGGGCCGGGGAGCTGTTTTTT. Amino acid sequence: CASSQGQGAGELFF.

The chain links TRBV6-5 to TRBJ1-1; TRBD1 agrees at 8 bases. Germline CDR1 MNHEY, CDR2 SVGAGI. The CDR3 has 13 amino acids. J was trimmed by 1 base and V by 7 bases; bases with no gene match: 2. In nucleotides, the CDR3 is TGTGCCAGCATTGGGACAGGGAACACTGAAGCTTTCTTT. This translates into CASIGTGNTEAFF.

The V call is TRBV29-1, the J call TRBJ2-6; possible D gene TRBD1, 5 bases. V shed 2 bases and J shed 1 base, with 6 bases lying between them. Germline-derived CDR1 and CDR2 are SQVTM and ANQGSEA. The CDR3 contains 14 residues. The CDR3 DNA is TGCAGCGTTGAACAGGGATCTGGGGCCAACGTCCTGACTTTC. Protein: CSVEQGSGANVLTF.

This clone has a handful of counts. The rearrangement joins TRBV28 to TRBJ2-1; 12 nucleotides match TRBD2. The CDR3 consists of 16 residues. V lost 1 base, J lost 4 bases, and 2 bases stayed unmatched. Germline V gene lookup returns CDR1 MDHEN and CDR2 SYDVKM. The CDR3 region is CASSLYGTSGYNEQFF. The CDR3, as DNA: TGTGCCAGCAGTTTATATGGGACTAGCGGGTACAATGAGCAGTTCTTC.

The CDR3: CASSLGSGQGADSNQPQHF. CDR3 coding DNA: TGCGCCAGCAGCTTAGGTTCGGGACAGGGGGCCGACAGCAATCAGCCCCAGCATTTT. The chain couples TRBV4-1 to TRBJ1-5, with 12 bases identical to TRBD1. The germline V gene has CDR1 MGHRA and CDR2 YSYEKL. The J segment lost 1 base and the V segment lost 5 bases, leaving 12 bases of the junction unmatched. This CDR3 contains 19 residues.

The chain recombines TRBV7-9 with TRBJ2-7, with a tentative D call TRBD2 (5 bases). From germline, CDR1 is SEHNR and CDR2 FQNEAQ (reference sequence). V lost 5 bases to trimming and J lost 5 bases, with 19 bases between them. The CDR3 loop spans 15 amino acids. CDR3: CASSPPLVRVHEQYF. As DNA, the CDR3 is TGTGCCAGCAGCCCCCCTTTGGTGAGGGTCCACGAGCAGTACTTC.

The chain couples TRBV6-5 to TRBJ1-1; D gene unclear. Trimming pared 7 bases from V and 0 bases from J, leaving 12 bases between. The CDR3 covers 14 residues. Germline V gene data show CDR1 as MNHEY and CDR2 as SVGAGI. The CDR3: CASTYRGMNTEAFF. CDR3 in DNA: TGTGCCAGCACCTATCGGGGAATGAACACTGAAGCTTTCTTT.

The V gene is TRBV5-6, the J gene TRBJ2-3; 8 nucleotides match TRBD2. CDR1 and CDR2 from the germline V gene are SGHDT and YYEEEE. The CDR3 sequence is 15 residues long. The CDR3 sequence: CASYGRGGHPDTQYF. CDR3 sequence (DNA): TGTGCAAGTTACGGGCGCGGGGGGCACCCAGATACGCAGTATTTT.

V is TRBV5-1 and J is TRBJ2-1, with 16 bases identical to TRBD2. Losses at the gene ends were 4 bases for V and 7 bases for J; bases not matched to a gene: 11. This CDR3 is built from 18 residues. Germline V gives CDR1 SGHRS, CDR2 YFSETQ. CDR3 DNA sequence: TGCGCCAGCAGCCCCGGGACTAGCGGGAGGGCCTTCTATAATGAGCAGTTCTTC. Encoded protein: CASSPGTSGRAFYNEQFF. The whole variable domain, remainder taken from reference TRBV5-1 and TRBJ2-1, is KAGVTQTPRYLIKTRGQQVTLSCSPISGHRSVSWYQQTPGQGLQFLFEYFSETQRNKGNFPGRFSGRQFSNSRSEMNVSTLELGDSALYLCASSPGTSGRAFYNEQFFGPGTRLTVL.

This clone was observed once. The rearrangement uses TRBV28 and TRBJ1-2, with no clear D. CDR3 size: 14 residues. Germline values: CDR1 MDHEN, CDR2 SYDVKM. The germline V and J ends were trimmed by 4 bases and 3 bases, with 12 bases remaining between them. CDR3 amino acids: CASSSSMEHYGYTF. CDR3 coding DNA: TGTGCCAGCAGTTCGAGTATGGAGCACTATGGCTACACCTTC.

CDR3 residues: CASSLGGYHEQFF. The CDR3, as DNA: TGTGCCAGCTCACTAGGAGGGTACCATGAGCAGTTCTTC. This rearrangement joins TRBV18 to TRBJ2-1; D possibly corresponds to TRBD2 (6 bases). This CDR3 contains 13 residues. The V and J ends lost 4 bases and 8 bases respectively, with 12 bases between them. CDR1 is KGHSH and CDR2 is LQKENI in the germline V gene.

The genes are TRBV11-2 and TRBJ1-2; no reliable D call. This CDR3 has 17 residues. Trimming removed 1 base at V and 3 bases at J, with 18 bases between. CDR1 is SGHAT, CDR2 FQNNGV, per germline. CDR3 nucleotide sequence: TGTGCCAGCAGCTTAGTTCGAGGGCCCCGGCCCCACTATGGCTACACCTTC. Protein: CASSLVRGPRPHYGYTF.

This clone was observed a handful of times. The J gene is TRBJ2-7, the V gene TRBV28; 8 nucleotides match TRBD1. The CDR3 consists of 13 residues. The germline V gene has CDR1 MDHEN and CDR2 SYDVKM. J lost 5 bases, V lost 7 bases, and 7 bases had no gene match. CDR3 in amino acids: CASTPGGLDEQYF. CDR3 in DNA: TGTGCCAGCACCCCAGGGGGCCTGGACGAGCAGTACTTC.

The V call is TRBV7-9, the J call TRBJ2-7; 8 nucleotides match TRBD1. The V and J ends lost 3 bases and 3 bases, in that order; junction bases with no gene match: 10. CDR3 length: 16 amino acids. CDR1 and CDR2 (germline): SEHNR, FQNEAQ (reference sequence). CDR3 nucleotide sequence: TGTGCCAGCAGCTTGGGGCGGCAGGGGGCGATCTACGAGCAGTACTTC. Protein product: CASSLGRQGAIYEQYF.

The chain recombines TRBV5-6 with TRBJ2-5; D is perhaps TRBD2 (6 bases). The J call is doubtful: the DNA matches TRBJ2-7 better. The CDR3 is 13 residues long. Germline V gene lookup returns CDR1 SGHDT and CDR2 YYEEEE. Here the CDR3 reads CASSPREVYEQYF. The CDR3 region has the DNA TGTGCCAGCAGCCCGCGGGAAGTATACGAGCAGTACTTC.